A single T cell receptor beta chain is shown here with its context. The source of the sample is a study of shared clonotypes between healthy human individuals. Study context: Per-donor plates numbered three CD4 naive, three CD4 memory, two CD8 naive and one CD8 memory.

This table comes from immunoSEQ multiplex PCR, and its TCRdb copy is limited to in-frame clones, with some not included. The sample has approximately 710,000 clones, about nine tenths seen once. Caucasian adults living in Nashville, Tennessee, provided all samples. Germline CDR1 is SGHRS and CDR2 is YFSETQ. V was pared by 0 bases and J by 6 bases, with 11 bases of the junction left unmatched. This CDR3 region has 17 residues. The TCR comes from a man between 18 and 35 years old in good health. Some clones in this sample may be carry-over from other donors' samples. The sample consisted of memory CD8+ T cells from PBMCs. As to subset: CD45RO+ cells pooled with CCR7-negative TemRA cells. V is TRBV5-1 and J is TRBJ2-7; 11 nucleotides match TRBD1. The CDR3 region is CASSLEAVTGTGGEQYF. CDR3 bases: TGCGCCAGCAGCTTGGAAGCTGTTACGGGGACAGGGGGCGAGCAGTACTTC.